This T cell receptor beta chain emerged from a study of T cell responses to AZD1222 COVID-19 vaccine. A remark on this clone: Its target is not known.

TCRdb's copy holds only in-frame clones and misses some; the assay was immunoSEQ multiplex PCR. The table lists roughly 180,000 clones, 85% to 95% of them singletons. Study-level points and caveats: Unmutated variant regions are reportedly targeted by nearly half of spike-specific TCRs. Among vaccine-associated CD4 TCRs, coverage spanned spike, with dominance at 160-218 and 743-854.

The sequence derives from an adult in good health. Source: peripheral blood, taken on day 0 of AZD1222 vaccination.

CDR3 sequence reads: CASRTEGLGKETQYF. CDR3 nucleotides: TGTGCCAGCCGTACCGAGGGCCTGGGAAAAGAGACCCAGTACTTC. The V and J genes are TRBV6-5 and TRBJ2-5, with D tentatively TRBD2 (5 bases). V dropped 8 bases and J dropped 3 bases, with 19 bases sitting between them. This CDR3 contains 15 residues. The germline gives CDR1 MNHEY, CDR2 SVGAGI.